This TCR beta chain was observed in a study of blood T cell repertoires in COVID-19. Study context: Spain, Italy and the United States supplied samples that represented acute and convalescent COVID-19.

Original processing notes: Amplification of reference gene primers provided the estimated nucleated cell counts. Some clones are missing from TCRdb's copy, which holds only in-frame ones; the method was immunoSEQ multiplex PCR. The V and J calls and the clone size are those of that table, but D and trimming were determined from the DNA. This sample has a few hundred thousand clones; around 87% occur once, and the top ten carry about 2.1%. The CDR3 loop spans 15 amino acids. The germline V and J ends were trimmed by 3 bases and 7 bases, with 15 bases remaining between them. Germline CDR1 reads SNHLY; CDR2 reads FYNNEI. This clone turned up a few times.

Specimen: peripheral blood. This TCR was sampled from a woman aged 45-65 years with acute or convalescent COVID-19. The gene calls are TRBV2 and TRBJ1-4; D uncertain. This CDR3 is CASSEEYRPSEKLFF. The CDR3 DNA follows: TGTGCCAGCAGTGAGGAGTATCGACCTTCTGAAAAACTGTTTTTT.